Listed below are T cell receptor beta chains from one sample, sequenced in a study of cytomegalovirus exposure and HLA in healthy donors. Here immunoSEQ multiplex PCR was the method, and the copy in TCRdb shows in-frame clones only, minus some. The repertoire holds approximately 150,000 clones, approximately 84% seen once, with approximately 7% in the top ten. Sequenced sample: PBMCs. These receptors all stem from a woman in her forties in good health and CMV-seropositive. CDR3s include the opening cysteine and the closing phenylalanine or tryptophan. Each record gives: clone size, J gene, V gene, D gene, CDR3 DNA, CDR3 protein. D genes are given only for firm matches. Where a row states a size, it is once, few, many or the class of an expanded clone; other rows omit it.

. TRBJ2-1 TRBV6-4 TRBD2 TGTGCCAGCAGTGACTTCGCGGGAGAATACAATGAGCAGTTCTTC CASSDFAGEYNEQFF
. TRBJ1-6 TRBV5-6 . TGTGCCAGCAGCTTGGTGACAGCCATAGACAGCTCCTATAATTCACCCCTCCACTTT CASSLVTAIDSSYNSPLHF
few TRBJ2-5 TRBV30 TRBD2 TGTGCCTGGAGTGTATCAGCGGGGGTGTTTGAGACCCAGTACTTC CAWSVSAGVFETQYF
once TRBJ2-3 TRBV11-3 . TGTGCCAGCAGCTTCGAGCCCGAGGCAGTCACAGATACGCAGTATTTT CASSFEPEAVTDTQYF
. TRBJ2-2 TRBV4-1 TRBD2 TGCGCCAGCAGCCAAGAATTCGGGGGGGCTGGCGGGGAGCTGTTTTTT CASSQEFGGAGGELFF
. TRBJ1-1 TRBV29-1 . TGCAGCGTTGCCGACAGACGTGAAGCTTTCTTT CSVADRREAFF
. TRBJ2-1 TRBV6-1 TRBD2 TGTGCCAGCAGTGCGACTAGCGGCGGCTCCTACAATGAGCAGTTCTTC CASSATSGGSYNEQFF
. TRBJ2-7 TRBV7-9 . TGTTCCAGCAGCTCCGAAGGGGGTGTTTTTGACCACGAGCAGTACTTC CSSSSEGGVFDHEQYF
. TRBJ1-3 TRBV7-9 . TGTGCCAGCAGCTTAGTTCTGAACACCATATATTTT CASSLVLNTIYF
. TRBJ2-5 TRBV2 . TGTGCCACCGTCCTACCTAGCGTTCAAGAGACCCAGTACTTC CATVLPSVQETQYF
. TRBJ1-3 TRBV7-9 . TGTGCCAGCAGCTTCTTCTCTCTGAGCTCTGGAAACACCATATATTTT CASSFFSLSSGNTIYF
. TRBJ2-3 TRBV5-4 TRBD2 TGTGCCAGCGGGAGCGGGGGGGGTGGAGATACGCAGTATTTT CASGSGGGGDTQYF
. TRBJ2-1 TRBV7-8 . TGTGCCAGCAGCTTCGGAGGGGGGACTAATGTGGATGAGCAGTTCTTC CASSFGGGTNVDEQFF
. TRBJ2-7 TRBV7-9 TRBD1 TGTGCCAGCAGCTTATCGCCGGGACAGGGCAGGTACGAGCAGTACTTC CASSLSPGQGRYEQYF
. TRBJ1-2 TRBV4-1 TRBD1 TGCGCCAGCAGCCAAGGGGGGACAGGCGGAGGCTACACCTTC CASSQGGTGGGYTF
. TRBJ1-5 TRBV18 . TGTGCCAGCTCACCACCAGGGAATAGCGAACAGCCCCAGCATTTT CASSPPGNSEQPQHF
. TRBJ2-3 TRBV19 TRBD2 TGTGCCAGTAGTATCTCGGGACTAGGATCGGTCACAGATACGCAGTATTTT CASSISGLGSVTDTQYF
. TRBJ1-1 TRBV4-3 . TGCGCCAGCAGCCACTCCGCGAGGGAAACTGAAGCTTTCTTT CASSHSARETEAFF
. TRBJ2-2 TRBV7-9 . TGTTCCAGCAGCTTAATAATCGGGGAGCTGTTTTTT CSSSLIIGELFF
. TRBJ2-7 TRBV5-6 TRBD1 TGTGCCAGCAGCTCCATAAGGGACAGGGGCAACCTCGTCTACGAGCAGTACTTC CASSSIRDRGNLVYEQYF
. TRBJ1-2 TRBV28 . TGTGCCAGCAGTTTACCAGGGGCGCGTGAATATGGCTACACCTTC CASSLPGAREYGYTF
. TRBJ1-2 TRBV11-2 TRBD1 TGTGCCAGCAGCGGGGACAGGGACTATGGCTACACCTTC CASSGDRDYGYTF
once TRBJ1-2 TRBV30 . TGTGCCTGGAGTGTACAGAACTATGGCTACACCTTC CAWSVQNYGYTF
. TRBJ1-6 TRBV7-8 TRBD1 TGTGCCAGCAGCCCCCGGACAGGTGCCCATAATTCACCCCTCCACTTT CASSPRTGAHNSPLHF
. TRBJ2-5 TRBV28 . TGTGCCAGCAGTTTGTCCGACCAAGAGACCCAGTACTTC CASSLSDQETQYF
. TRBJ1-1 TRBV27 . TGTGCCAGCAGTTTTATTTCGAACACTGAAGCTTTCTTT CASSFISNTEAFF
few TRBJ1-1 TRBV5-1 . TGCGCCAGCAAGCCACGTCTAGGTCACACTGAAGCTTTCTTT CASKPRLGHTEAFF
. TRBJ1-6 TRBV30 TRBD1 TGTGCCTGGAGTCGACAGGGGAACAATTCACCCCTCCACTTT CAWSRQGNNSPLHF
. TRBJ1-2 TRBV6-5 . TGTGCCAGCAGTTCCGACACATTCTATGGCTACACCTTC CASSSDTFYGYTF
. TRBJ2-5 TRBV6-1 TRBD1 TGTGCCAGCAGTGAAACCGGGACAGGGGGAGTGGAGACCCAGTACTTC CASSETGTGGVETQYF
. TRBJ2-1 TRBV7-9 TRBD2 TGTGCCAGCAGCTTAAATCTAGCGGGCAGCTACAATGAGCAGTTCTTC CASSLNLAGSYNEQFF
. TRBJ1-5 TRBV2 TRBD1 TGTGCCAGCAGCGTGACAGGGATCGGCAATCAGCCCCAGCATTTT CASSVTGIGNQPQHF
. TRBJ2-7 TRBV9 TRBD2 TGTGCCAGCAGCTCAGCGGGGGGCTCCTACGAGCAGTACTTC CASSSAGGSYEQYF
. TRBJ2-5 TRBV19 . TGTGCCAGTAGTATAGTACGGGGGGCCCAAGAGACCCAGTACTTC CASSIVRGAQETQYF